These 15 T cell receptor beta chains were sequenced from one sample in a study of prognosis after radiotherapy for stage I lung cancer. Genomic DNA was subjected to two-round multiplex PCR for amplification of TCR beta CDR3. Specific primers for each TRBV and TRBJ gene were what first-round PCR used. TCRdb re-analysed the multiplex PCR reads in MiXCR, keeping a single row per CDR3 protein. The sample has approximately 22,000 distinct CDR3 sequences, about 40% seen once. Sequencing used PBMCs, obtained before or after stereotactic body radiation therapy (not recorded which). The receptors were gathered from a donor over 45 with non-small cell lung cancer.

The V call is TRBV6-9, the J call TRBJ2-1; tentative D call: TRBD2 (6 bases). This CDR3 contains 16 residues. The germline V gene encodes CDR1 MNHGY and CDR2 SVAAGI. V shed 4 bases and J shed 0 bases, with 13 bases lying between them. The DNA for the CDR3 is TGTGCCAGCAGTTGGGACTCTCGTATCTCCTACAATGAGCAGTTCTTC. Translated, it gives CASSWDSRISYNEQFF.

This chain uses TRBV30 with TRBJ1-2, with D possibly being TRBD1 (5 bases). Germline CDR1 GTSNPN, CDR2 SVGIG (reference sequence). V lost 2 bases and J lost 5, with 12 bases in between. The CDR3 is 13 amino acids. CDR3 nucleotides: TGTGCCTGGAGTCTATGGGGGAATTATGGCTACACCTTC. Amino acids: CAWSLWGNYGYTF.

By its share, this clonotype is medium-sized. This sequence joins TRBV20-1 and TRBJ1-3; D not certain. With 3 bases removed from V and 1 base from J, the gap between germline ends came to 7 bases. Germline V gene sequence: CDR1 DFQATT, CDR2 SNEGSKA (reference sequence). The length of the CDR3 is 13 residues. CDR3 residues: CSASLPSGNTIYF. The DNA of the CDR3 is TGCAGTGCTAGTTTACCATCTGGAAACACCATATATTTT.

This clonotype showed up many times. The chain links TRBV2 to TRBJ2-7; the D is unclear. CDR1 is SNHLY, CDR2 FYNNEI, per germline. The V end was cut by 6 bases, the J end by 0 bases, with 6 bases between. The CDR3 runs 12 residues. CDR3 amino acids: CASSRSSYEQYF. CDR3 in DNA: TGTGCCAGCAGCCGTAGCTCCTACGAGCAGTACTTC.

J is TRBJ2-3 and V is TRBV24-1; TRBD2 aligns across 13 bases. The germline gives CDR1 KGHDR, CDR2 SFDVKD. With 6 bases clipped from V and 5 bases from J, the junction kept 10 bases outside the gene matches. The CDR3 has 17 residues. As DNA, the CDR3 is TGTGCCACCAGTTATCCCGGGACTAGCGGGATTGGAGATACGCAGTATTTT. Encoded protein: CATSYPGTSGIGDTQYF.

The table lists this clonotype with many counts. The gene calls are TRBV27 and TRBJ2-1; D is uncertain. From germline, CDR1 is MNHEY and CDR2 SMNVEV (reference sequence). The CDR3 totals 14 residues. The germline V and J ends were trimmed by 5 bases and 9 bases, with 17 bases remaining between them. CDR3 sequence: CASSPGYDFSEQFF. Here the CDR3 DNA reads TGTGCCAGCAGTCCAGGATATGACTTTAGTGAGCAGTTCTTC.

This clonotype was seen at least ten times. The chain joins TRBV9 to TRBJ2-7; 7 nucleotides line up with TRBD2. The V and J ends lost 8 bases and 2 bases, in that order; junction bases with no gene match: 10. There are 14 residues in the CDR3. CDR1 is SGDLS and CDR2 is YYNGEE in the germline V gene. The CDR3 spells CARGGAGSPYEQYF. The CDR3 bases are TGTGCCAGGGGAGGGGCGGGGAGCCCCTACGAGCAGTACTTC.

This clonotype was seen at least ten times. V gene TRBV9 combines with J gene TRBJ2-7; D is perhaps TRBD1 (6 bases). Trimming stripped 0 bases from V and 3 bases from J, with 10 bases between. From germline, CDR1 is SGDLS and CDR2 YYNGEE. This CDR3 has 14 amino acids. The CDR3 coding sequence is TGTGCCAGCAGCGTAGGTGGCAGGGGCTACGAGCAGTACTTC. Its protein product is CASSVGGRGYEQYF.

Ten or more counts support this clonotype. The chain uses TRBV10-3 and TRBJ2-1; a possible D gene is TRBD1 (5 bases). CDR3 length: 11 residues. V was cut by 5 bases and J by 7 bases, with 6 bases left in between. Germline assignment: CDR1 ENHRY and CDR2 SYGVKD. The CDR3 spells CAISRGNEQFF. The CDR3 nucleotides are TGTGCCATCAGTAGGGGAAATGAGCAGTTCTTC.

As regards this clonotype: At one of its ends the junction is not consistent with the germline gene, which may arise from a read error. J is TRBJ1-2 and V is TRBV2; no firm D call. This CDR3 contains 15 residues. Germline V CDR1 and CDR2: SNHLY, FYNNEI. This CDR3 reads CASSYSGCVGYCYTF. CDR3 sequence (DNA): TGTGCCAGCAGTTACAGCGGGTGTGTAGGCTATTGCTACACCTTC.

Comments on this clonotype: A much larger clone is a single base away; this may be a read error. V usage is TRBV6-2 or TRBV6-3 and J usage is TRBJ2-5; D not certain. Germline CDR1 MNHEY, CDR2 SVGEGT. The CDR3 length is 13 residues. In DNA, the CDR3 is TGTGCCAGCGGGTTGGCTCCACAAGATACCCAGTACTTC. Translated: CASGLAPQDTQYF.

This clonotype was counted between two and nine times. The chain uses TRBV10-3 and TRBJ2-5; 8 bases are shared with TRBD2. V trimming: 9 bases; J trimming: 5 bases; junction bases outside the gene matches: 8. Germline CDR1 reads ENHRY; CDR2 reads SYGVKD. The CDR3 contains 13 residues. In DNA form, the CDR3 reads TGTGCCATTTCGGGGGGGTCCAGGGAGACCCAGTACTTC. This encodes CAISGGSRETQYF.

With regard to this clonotype: Its ends do not fully match the called genes, so a read error is possible. The rearrangement links TRBV19 to TRBJ2-3; 8 positions agree with TRBD2. The CDR3 runs 14 residues. Germline V CDR1 and CDR2: LNHDA, SQIVND (reference sequence). CDR3 DNA sequence: TGTGCCATTAGTATAGGGACTAGACTAGATACGCAGTATTTT. Translating it yields CAISIGTRLDTQYF. The complete variable domain, with remaining parts taken from reference TRBV19 and TRBJ2-3, reads DGGITQSPKYLFRKEGQNVTLSCEQNLNHDAMYWYRQDPGQGLRLIYYSQIVNDFQKGDIAEGYSVSREKKESFPLTVTSAQKNPTAFYLCAISIGTRLDTQYFGPGTRLTVL.

The chain joins TRBV29-1 to TRBJ2-1, with 8 bases aligning to TRBD2. The CDR3 sequence is 16 residues long. The germline V gene encodes CDR1 SQVTM and CDR2 ANQGSEA. The trim removed 0 bases at V and 4 bases at J, leaving 8 bases unmatched. DNA for the CDR3: TGCAGCGTTGAAGATCCCGGGAGGGCCGCTTACAATGAGCAGTTCTTC. It codes for CSVEDPGRAAYNEQFF.

A word on this clonotype: This may be a read error, as it is one base from a much larger clone. The chain links TRBV18 to TRBJ2-5, with 7 bases fitting TRBD2. Germline V CDR1 and CDR2: KGHSH, LQKENI. The V gene end was trimmed by 6 bases and the J gene end by 4 bases; junction bases not matched to a gene: 11. This CDR3 has 15 residues. CDR3 in DNA: TGTGCCAGCTCCCTCGAGTCTAGCGGCGGAGAGACCCAGTACTTC. Translation: CASSLESSGGETQYF.